Listed here are 18 T cell receptor beta chains from one sample, sequenced in a study of blood T cell repertoires in COVID-19 (TCRdb year 2020). Receptors were amplified or captured by the immunoSEQ multiplex PCR assay. TCRdb carries this immuneACCESS record with in-frame sequences only. Its versions omit some clonotypes, under half of them owing to an unresolved V gene in the studies checked, with the rest unexplained. In this sample the table shows about 170,000 clones, approximately 86% of which occur a single time. 6.9% of the sample is held by the ten biggest clonotypes. Sequenced: peripheral blood. The receptors derive from a man older than 75 with COVID-19, enrolled during active disease.

The CDR3 DNA reads TGTGCCAGCAGCGTAGGGCAGGGGGCGGGAGAGCAGTACTTC. Protein product: CASSVGQGAGEQYF. This rearrangement joins TRBV9 to TRBJ2-7; 8 bases fit TRBD1. Trimming took 0 bases from V and 7 from J; bases not matched to a gene: 6. The CDR3 is made up of 14 amino acids. CDR1 is SGDLS and CDR2 is YYNGEE in the germline V gene.

This clone was seen more than once but under ten times. The chain carries TRBV11-2 and TRBJ1-5; D unresolved. Germline CDR1 is SGHAT and CDR2 is FQNNGV. The CDR3 extends over 15 amino acids. V lost 5 bases, J lost 0 bases, and 11 bases lay in between. CDR3 sequence: CASSLVADSNQPQHF. In DNA form, the CDR3 reads TGTGCCAGCAGCCTGGTGGCAGATAGCAATCAGCCCCAGCATTTT.

A single count supports this clone. The rearrangement joins TRBV5-1 to TRBJ1-2; D perhaps matches TRBD1 (5 bases). This CDR3 is 21 amino acids long. Germline V lookup: CDR1 SGHRS, CDR2 YFSETQ. V dropped 5 bases and J dropped 3 bases, with 35 bases sitting between them. CDR3 sequence (DNA): TGCGCCAGCAGTCCTAAAGCCTGGCTGGGGGGAATGGGTGACGGGGACTATGGCTACACCTTC. It encodes CASSPKAWLGGMGDGDYGYTF.

This chain links TRBV5-3 with TRBJ2-7; D call uncertain. TRBV5-3 is an open reading frame whose function is uncertain. The CDR3 covers 11 residues. Between the trimmed V and J ends, which lost 4 bases and 5 bases, there was a span of 7 bases. This CDR3 reads CARSPIHEQYF. The CDR3 DNA follows: TGTGCCAGAAGCCCTATCCACGAGCAGTACTTC.

The chain combines TRBV27 with TRBJ1-2, with D maybe TRBD1 (6 bases). The germline CDR1 and CDR2 sequences are MNHEY and SMNVEV (reference sequence). V shed 5 bases and J shed 6 bases, with 16 bases lying between them. CDR3 length: 14 residues. The chain's CDR3 is CASSPHRDYDGYTF. The CDR3 DNA reads as TGTGCCAGCAGTCCCCACAGGGATTACGATGGCTACACCTTC.

The chain links TRBV3-1 (or the pseudogene TRBV3-2) to TRBJ1-1; TRBD1 matches 12 bases. Germline CDR1 reads LGHDT; CDR2 reads YNNKEL (reference sequence). The CDR3 length is 16 residues. J gave up 7 bases and V 3 bases, and 9 bases lay outside the gene matches. The CDR3 loop is CASSQGLGQGAGEAFF. CDR3 nucleotide sequence: TGTGCCAGCAGCCAGGGCTTGGGACAGGGGGCCGGTGAAGCTTTCTTT.

V gene TRBV9 combines with J gene TRBJ1-2, with D possibly matching TRBD1 (6 bases). Germline-derived CDR1 and CDR2 are SGDLS and YYNGEE. V was cut by 4 bases and J by 5 bases, with 15 bases left in between. This CDR3 is 14 amino acids long. DNA for the CDR3: TGTGCCAGCAGCCAAACAACAGGGTCGTATGGCTACACCTTC. Amino acid sequence: CASSQTTGSYGYTF.

The sample holds a few counts of this clone. V is TRBV19 and J is TRBJ1-1; 8 bases match TRBD1. The CDR3 is 16 residues long. After removal of 5 bases from V and 0 bases from J, the junction contained 8 bases not matched to a gene. Germline loops: CDR1 LNHDA, CDR2 SQIVND (reference sequence). CDR3 in amino acids: CASSRDRGPMNTEAFF. The CDR3 coding sequence is TGTGCCAGTAGTCGAGACAGGGGCCCCATGAACACTGAAGCTTTCTTT.

The chain combines TRBV7-3 with TRBJ2-1; D may be TRBD2 (6 bases). Between the trimmed V and J ends, which lost 6 bases and 4 bases, there was a span of 19 bases. This CDR3 has 16 amino acids. From germline, CDR1 is SGHTA and CDR2 FQGTGA. The CDR3 spells CASSQEVWGEYNEQFF. CDR3 nucleotides: TGTGCCAGCAGTCAAGAAGTATGGGGGGAGTACAATGAGCAGTTCTTC. The whole variable domain, remainder taken from reference TRBV7-3 and TRBJ2-1, is GAGVSQTPSNKVTEKGKYVELRCDPISGHTALYWYRQSLGQGPEFLIYFQGTGAADDSGLPNDRFFAVRPEGSVSTLKIQRTERGDSAVYLCASSQEVWGEYNEQFFGPGTRLTVL.

The CDR3 region has the DNA TGTGCCAGCAGTGAACAGGGCACAGATACGCAGTATTTT. This gives the protein CASSEQGTDTQYF. The chain joins TRBV6-1 to TRBJ2-3; D uncertain. V lost 2 bases and J lost 1, with 4 bases in between. There are 13 residues in the CDR3. Germline loops: CDR1 MNHNS, CDR2 SASEGT.

V gene TRBV29-1 combines with J gene TRBJ1-2; D not certain. CDR3 length equals 9 residues. In germline, CDR1 is SQVTM, CDR2 ANQGSEA. Trimming stripped 8 bases from V and 7 bases from J, with 8 bases between. The CDR3, as DNA: TGCAGCACTTTGCCTGGCTACACCTTC. Its translation: CSTLPGYTF.

The rearrangement joins TRBV28 to TRBJ1-1; D gene unclear. V shed 5 bases and J shed 11 bases, with 15 bases lying between them. Germline assignment: CDR1 MDHEN and CDR2 SYDVKM. The CDR3 runs 12 residues. The CDR3 DNA reads TGTGCCAGCAGTGATAGGAGGTTTTGGGCTTTCTTT. It yields the protein CASSDRRFWAFF.

This clone has only one observation. The genes are TRBV19 and TRBJ1-2; D is uncertain. Germline CDR1 LNHDA, CDR2 SQIVND (reference sequence). The CDR3 length is 16 residues. Between the trimmed V and J ends, which lost 5 bases and 8 bases, there was a span of 24 bases. The CDR3 is CASSPRPSNTLGGYTF. The CDR3 coding sequence is TGTGCCAGTAGTCCCAGACCCAGCAATACCCTAGGAGGCTACACCTTC.

The chain combines TRBV7-9 with TRBJ2-6; D is unclear. The germline V and J ends were trimmed by 7 bases and 4 bases, with 8 bases remaining between them. CDR3 length equals 13 residues. Germline values: CDR1 SEHNR, CDR2 FQNEAQ (reference sequence). CDR3 protein: CASTLLGANVLTF. The CDR3 DNA follows: TGTGCCAGCACCCTGTTAGGGGCCAACGTCCTGACTTTC. Filled out from reference TRBV7-9 and TRBJ2-6, the complete variable domain reads DTGVSQNPRHKITKRGQNVTFRCDPISEHNRLYWYRQTLGQGPEFLTYFQNEAQLEKSRLLSDRFSAERPKGSFSTLEIQRTEQGDSAMYLCASTLLGANVLTFGAGSRLTVL.

The chain joins TRBV6-5 to TRBJ1-1; D is ambiguous. The germline V gene encodes CDR1 MNHEY and CDR2 SVGAGI. The CDR3 has 14 amino acids. V lost 9 bases and J lost 5, with 19 bases in between. The CDR3 nucleotides are TGTGCCAGTCCTGAGGGTGGCCTATGGACTGAAGCTTTCTTT. It specifies CASPEGGLWTEAFF.

This clone was recorded once. The rearrangement joins TRBV4-1 to TRBJ1-2, with 7 positions matching TRBD1. Germline V lookup: CDR1 MGHRA, CDR2 YSYEKL. The CDR3 contains 16 residues. V lost 1 base, J lost 5 bases, and 10 bases stayed unmatched. CDR3 DNA sequence: TGCGCCAGCAGCCAAGTGGAGGGGGCGTCTTTGTATGGCTACACCTTC. This codes for CASSQVEGASLYGYTF.

V is TRBV7-9 and J is TRBJ2-7, with TRBD1 matching 8 bases. Germline trimming cut 0 bases from V and 0 bases from J; bases unmatched to any gene: 4. The CDR3 contains 16 residues. CDR1 SEHNR and CDR2 FQNEAQ come from the germline V gene (reference sequence). CDR3 in amino acids: CASSLARGQDSYEQYF. CDR3 bases: TGTGCCAGCAGCTTAGCGCGGGGACAGGACTCCTACGAGCAGTACTTC.

V usage is TRBV6-2 or TRBV6-3 and J usage is TRBJ2-7; D call uncertain. V lost 2 bases and J lost 5, with 13 bases in between. Germline V gene lookup returns CDR1 MNHEY and CDR2 SVGEGT. The CDR3 runs to 14 residues. CDR3 protein: CASSYTLTMDEQYF. In DNA form, the CDR3 reads TGTGCCAGCAGTTACACCCTCACTATGGACGAGCAGTACTTC.